What follows are 31 T cell receptor beta chains derived from one specimen sequenced in a study of cytomegalovirus exposure and HLA in healthy donors (dated by TCRdb to 2015 to 2018). To prepare the library, the immunoSEQ multiplex PCR assay was applied. For the multiplex PCR, a mixture combining 60 forward primers for TCR Vbeta segments and 13 reverse primers for TCR Jbeta segments was used. In TCRdb, the immuneACCESS table is reduced to in-frame sequences with V and J assigned. These tables do not hold every clone; where another copy was compared, an unresolved V gene accounts for under half, and the others remain unexplained. The sample table lists some 160,000 clones, around 9.6% of them with a count of one. The ten largest clones take up 1.5% to 2% of the sample. Sequencing was performed on PBMCs. The receptors shown here come from a male donor in good health and CMV-seronegative.

V and J are TRBV6-5 and TRBJ1-2; perhaps TRBD1 as D (6 bases). Germline V gives CDR1 MNHEY, CDR2 SVGAGI. Between the trimmed V and J ends, which lost 2 bases and 2 bases, there was a span of 15 bases. This CDR3 is built from 16 residues. The CDR3 region has the DNA TGTGCCAGCAGTTACATGGGGGGGCGGAGGAACTATGGCTACACCTTC. Its translation: CASSYMGGRRNYGYTF.

J is TRBJ2-2 and V is TRBV19, with 7 positions matching TRBD1. V lost 4 bases, J lost 5 bases, and 4 bases stayed unmatched. This CDR3 is built from 14 residues. Germline values: CDR1 LNHDA, CDR2 SQIVND (reference sequence). The CDR3 sequence: CASSTQTGTGELFF. The DNA for the CDR3 is TGTGCCAGTAGTACCCAGACAGGGACCGGGGAGCTGTTTTTT. Filled out from reference TRBV19 and TRBJ2-2, the complete variable domain reads DGGITQSPKYLFRKEGQNVTLSCEQNLNHDAMYWYRQDPGQGLRLIYYSQIVNDFQKGDIAEGYSVSREKKESFPLTVTSAQKNPTAFYLCASSTQTGTGELFFGEGSRLTVL.

This CDR3 is CASSQFQGRDYEQYF. CDR3 nucleotide sequence: TGTGCCAGCAGCCAATTTCAAGGCAGGGATTACGAGCAGTACTTC. The chain couples TRBV14 to TRBJ2-7, with D perhaps TRBD1 (5 bases). The V and J ends lost 2 bases and 4 bases respectively, with 15 bases between them. This CDR3 has 15 amino acids. CDR1 is SGHDN, CDR2 FVKESK, per germline.

This clone was counted only a few times. The chain combines TRBV13 with TRBJ1-2; perhaps TRBD1 as D (6 bases). The CDR3 extends over 15 amino acids. Germline V gene lookup returns CDR1 PRHDT and CDR2 FYEKMQ (reference sequence). Trimming removed 6 bases at V and 7 bases at J, with 21 bases between. The CDR3 protein is CASSPTQGRPGGYTF. The CDR3 DNA reads as TGTGCCAGCAGTCCCACGCAGGGGCGCCCCGGTGGCTACACCTTC.

This chain joins TRBV30 and TRBJ2-1; D unclear. In germline, CDR1 is GTSNPN, CDR2 SVGIG (reference sequence). The CDR3 runs to 11 residues. Trimming cost V 7 bases and J 7 bases, with 11 bases left between them. For the CDR3, the DNA is TGTGCCTTCGGAGTGAGGAATGAGCAGTTCTTC. Translated, it gives CAFGVRNEQFF.

This clone was seen only a few times. The rearrangement joins TRBV2 to TRBJ1-5; D possibly corresponds to TRBD1 (6 bases). The germline V and J ends were trimmed by 1 base and 2 bases, with 15 bases remaining between them. This CDR3 has 17 residues. Germline V lookup: CDR1 SNHLY, CDR2 FYNNEI. The CDR3 here is CASSEEKGGLGNQPQHF. For the CDR3, the DNA is TGTGCCAGCAGTGAAGAGAAGGGGGGGCTGGGCAATCAGCCCCAGCATTTT. Full variable domain (outside the CDR3, taken from reference TRBV2 and TRBJ1-5): EPEVTQTPSHQVTQMGQEVILRCVPISNHLYFYWYRQILGQKVEFLVSFYNNEISEKSEIFDDQFSVERPDGSNFTLKIRSTKLEDSAMYFCASSEEKGGLGNQPQHFGDGTRLSIL.

A word on this clone: One junction end does not reproduce the germline sequence, and a read error may be involved. V is TRBV5-1 and J is TRBJ1-1, with 7 bases fitting TRBD1. The CDR3 extends over 14 amino acids. The germline V gene encodes CDR1 SGHRS and CDR2 YFSETQ. The CDR3 loop is CASSLRGGNTEPFF. DNA for the CDR3: TGCGCCAGCAGCTTGCGAGGGGGCAACACTGAACCTTTCTTT.

Only a few counts were recorded for this clone. The same CDR3 can be traced to other DNA sequences in this sample. The rearrangement uses TRBV27 and TRBJ2-7; tentative D call: TRBD1 (5 bases). Between the trimmed V and J ends, which lost 3 bases and 2 bases, there was a span of 8 bases. The CDR3 is 13 amino acids. Germline V CDR1 and CDR2: MNHEY, SMNVEV (reference sequence). This CDR3 reads CASSLTETYEQYF. In DNA form, the CDR3 reads TGTGCCAGCAGTTTGACAGAGACCTACGAGCAGTACTTC.

The V gene is TRBV5-4, the J gene TRBJ2-6; possible D gene TRBD1, 5 bases. V dropped 2 bases and J dropped 0 bases, with 6 bases sitting between them. There are 15 residues in the CDR3. Germline V gene lookup returns CDR1 SGHNT and CDR2 YYREEE (reference sequence). CDR3 protein: CASSLDSSGANVLTF. CDR3 in DNA: TGTGCCAGCAGCTTAGACAGCTCTGGGGCCAACGTCCTGACTTTC.

This chain links TRBV6-5 with TRBJ1-2; a weak D match, TRBD1 (6 bases). Trimming shortened V by 6 bases and J by 3 bases, and 11 bases separated the two germline ends. Germline V gene lookup returns CDR1 MNHEY and CDR2 SVGAGI. The length of the CDR3 is 13 residues. The CDR3 region has the DNA TGTGCCAGCAGCTCGGACAGCTACTATGGCTACACCTTC. Encoded protein: CASSSDSYYGYTF.

V gene TRBV28 combines with J gene TRBJ1-2, with 9 nucleotides matching TRBD1. Looked up from germline, CDR1 is MDHEN and CDR2 is SYDVKM. The CDR3 totals 16 residues. The V gene end was trimmed by 6 bases and the J gene end by 7 bases; junction bases not matched to a gene: 15. CDR3 bases: TGTGCCAGCAGACCCTGGGACAGGGAATCGTCGGTTGGCTACACCTTC. Translated, it gives CASRPWDRESSVGYTF.

This clone was detected only a few times. The gene calls are TRBV27 and TRBJ1-1; unclear D gene. This CDR3 is 15 amino acids long. Trimming took 3 bases from V and 1 from J, leaving 12 bases between them. CDR1 and CDR2 (germline): MNHEY, SMNVEV (reference sequence). CDR3 sequence: CASSFRNGENTEAFF. CDR3 bases: TGTGCCAGCAGTTTTAGGAACGGGGAGAACACTGAAGCTTTCTTT.

The chain combines TRBV28 with TRBJ2-3; 7 bases are shared with TRBD1. Per germline, CDR1 MDHEN and CDR2 SYDVKM. The CDR3 totals 15 residues. The V segment lost 4 bases and the J segment 0 bases; nucleotides outside the gene matches: 4. The CDR3 bases are TGTGCCAGCAGTTGGCGACAGGGAAGCACAGATACGCAGTATTTT. It codes for CASSWRQGSTDTQYF.

This clone was observed a handful of times. V usage is TRBV27 and J usage is TRBJ2-7; the D gene is possibly TRBD2 (5 bases). The CDR3 spans 15 residues. The V gene's germline CDR1 is MNHEY and CDR2 SMNVEV (reference sequence). With 2 bases removed from V and 0 bases from J, the gap between germline ends came to 11 bases. This CDR3 is CASSLKADSSYEQYF. The CDR3 DNA sequence: TGTGCCAGCAGTTTAAAAGCGGATAGCTCCTACGAGCAGTACTTC.

The chain links TRBV4-1 to TRBJ2-1, with 8 positions matching TRBD2. The CDR3 length is 15 residues. The ends lost 0 bases at V and 7 bases at J; junction bases unmatched: 5. Germline V gives CDR1 MGHRA, CDR2 YSYEKL. The CDR3 protein is CASSQEISGKNEQFF. CDR3 sequence (DNA): TGCGCCAGCAGCCAAGAAATTAGCGGGAAGAATGAGCAGTTCTTC.

This clone was seen more than once but under ten times. The rearrangement uses TRBV27 and TRBJ2-3; D gene unclear. Trimming cost V 6 bases and J 3 bases, with 10 bases left between them. The CDR3 loop spans 13 amino acids. The germline V gene encodes CDR1 MNHEY and CDR2 SMNVEV (reference sequence). The CDR3 region has the DNA TGTGCCAGCAGCCTACTTCATACAGATACGCAGTATTTT. Its protein is CASSLLHTDTQYF.

There are a few counts of this clone. The chain joins TRBV5-8 to TRBJ1-5, with TRBD1 matching 9 bases. Per germline, CDR1 SGHTS and CDR2 YDEGEE. With 4 bases clipped from V and 3 bases from J, the junction kept 8 bases outside the gene matches. This CDR3 comprises 16 residues. The CDR3 here is CASSVDRDRVNQPQHF. For the CDR3, the DNA is TGTGCCAGCAGCGTCGACCGGGACAGGGTCAATCAGCCCCAGCATTTT. The full variable domain, its missing parts supplied by reference TRBV5-8 and TRBJ1-5, is EAGVTQSPTHLIKTRGQQATLRCSPISGHTSVYWYQQALGLGLQFLLWYDEGEERNRGNFPPRFSGRQFPNYSSELNVNALELEDSALYLCASSVDRDRVNQPQHFGDGTRLSIL.

The chain is built from TRBV27 and TRBJ2-2; 9 bases are a match to TRBD1. CDR1 and CDR2 (germline): MNHEY, SMNVEV (reference sequence). The CDR3 extends over 17 amino acids. The trim removed 3 bases at V and 4 bases at J, leaving 9 bases unmatched. CDR3 protein: CASSFLRGQGVTGELFF. The CDR3 DNA follows: TGTGCCAGCAGTTTCCTACGGGGACAGGGCGTCACCGGGGAGCTGTTTTTT.

This clone was observed a few times. The rearrangement links TRBV19 to TRBJ2-5, with TRBD2 matching 11 bases. The length of the CDR3 is 17 residues. CDR1 is LNHDA and CDR2 is SQIVND in the germline V gene (reference sequence). V trimming: 5 bases; J trimming: 5 bases; junction bases outside the gene matches: 13. The CDR3 region has the DNA TGTGCCAGTAGTCTTTGGCTAGCGGGAGGTTTGGAGGAGACCCAGTACTTC. It encodes CASSLWLAGGLEETQYF.

The CDR3 bases are TGTGCCAGCAGCTTAAACAGCCTTAACACTGAAGCTTTCTTT. Translating it yields CASSLNSLNTEAFF. The chain combines TRBV7-9 with TRBJ1-1; D gene unclear. Per germline, CDR1 SEHNR and CDR2 FQNEAQ (reference sequence). The V end lost 2 bases, the J end lost 2 bases, and 9 bases lay between the germline ends. CDR3 length: 14 residues.

The V gene is TRBV11-3, the J gene TRBJ2-1; D is perhaps TRBD2 (6 bases). There are 14 residues in the CDR3. CDR1 is SGHNT and CDR2 is YENEEA in the germline V gene. The V and J ends lost 4 bases and 5 bases respectively, with 12 bases between them. The CDR3 DNA reads TGTGCCAGCAGCTACGGGAGACAGAACAATGAGCAGTTCTTC. Encoded protein: CASSYGRQNNEQFF.

In its sample, this clone was seen a few times. The V gene is TRBV28, the J gene TRBJ2-7, with 10 bases aligning to TRBD2. V lost 3 bases to trimming and J lost 0 bases; unmatched junction nucleotides: 8. Per the germline V gene, CDR1 is MDHEN and CDR2 is SYDVKM. The CDR3 sequence is 17 residues long. This CDR3 reads CASSFPSGGLSSYEQYF. The CDR3, as DNA: TGTGCCAGCAGTTTTCCTAGCGGGGGCCTCAGCTCCTACGAGCAGTACTTC.

This clone has more than one count but fewer than ten. The rearrangement links TRBV7-2 to TRBJ2-7, with 13 bases matching TRBD2. The CDR3 loop spans 15 amino acids. The V gene's germline CDR1 is SGHTA and CDR2 FQGNSA. V lost 5 bases to trimming and J lost 5 bases; unmatched junction nucleotides: 6. The CDR3 DNA reads TGTGCCAGCAGCCCTCCGGGACTAGCGGGGCACGAGCAGTACTTC. It specifies CASSPPGLAGHEQYF.

The genes are TRBV29-1 and TRBJ2-2; 7 positions match TRBD1. The CDR3 is 14 amino acids. V lost 6 bases, J lost 2 bases, and 6 bases stayed unmatched. Germline V CDR1 and CDR2: SQVTM, ANQGSEA. CDR3 in amino acids: CSVGTDLNTGELFF. For the CDR3, the DNA is TGCAGCGTCGGGACAGACCTTAACACCGGGGAGCTGTTTTTT.

This clone appeared a few times. The chain combines TRBV4-3 with TRBJ2-1, with D possibly matching TRBD2 (6 bases). The CDR3 length is 14 residues. Germline V CDR1 and CDR2: LGHNA, YSLEER. V lost 1 base and J lost 15, with 19 bases in between. This chain's CDR3 is CASSQVETRSGRFF. The DNA of the CDR3 is TGCGCCAGCAGCCAAGTGGAGACCCGCTCCGGGAGGTTCTTC.

The CDR3 nucleotides read TGTGCCAGCAGCTTACCGGGTCTTAACTATGGCTACACCTTC. This translates into CASSLPGLNYGYTF. V is TRBV7-8 and J is TRBJ1-2; D unresolved. Trimming removed 2 bases from V and 1 base from J, with 8 bases in between. Per the germline V gene, CDR1 is SGHVS and CDR2 is FQNEAQ. This CDR3 contains 14 residues.

As for this clone: At one boundary the junction diverges from the germline segment, which might be a read error. The chain links TRBV19 to TRBJ1-2; D is perhaps TRBD1 (5 bases). The germline CDR1 and CDR2 sequences are LNHDA and SQIVND (reference sequence). This CDR3 has 12 amino acids. The CDR3 bases are TGTGCCAGTAGCACGGCAGGGTATGCCTACACCTTC. It encodes CASSTAGYAYTF.

The chain is built from TRBV2 and TRBJ1-5; no clear D. Germline loops: CDR1 SNHLY, CDR2 FYNNEI. This CDR3 has 13 residues. V was shortened by 4 bases and J by 5 bases, with 9 bases between the two germline ends. The CDR3 sequence: CASSAPNYQPQHF. CDR3 DNA: TGTGCCAGCAGTGCGCCGAACTATCAGCCCCAGCATTTT.

The rearrangement uses TRBV28 and TRBJ2-1; 7 positions agree with TRBD1. J lost 4 bases, V lost 10 bases, and 10 bases had no gene match. The CDR3 is 14 amino acids. CDR1 and CDR2 (germline): MDHEN, SYDVKM. The CDR3 sequence: CATKLDRFYNEQFF. DNA for the CDR3: TGTGCCACTAAACTGGACAGGTTTTACAATGAGCAGTTCTTC.

There are a few counts of this clone. The CDR3 loop is CASSLGDRGQETQYF. The CDR3 coding sequence is TGTGCCAGCAGCTTGGGGGACAGGGGTCAAGAGACCCAGTACTTC. The rearrangement links TRBV5-4 to TRBJ2-5, with 10 bases identical to TRBD1. Germline CDR1 reads SGHNT; CDR2 reads YYREEE (reference sequence). The CDR3 contains 15 residues. With V trimmed by 0 bases and J by 2 bases, 1 base remained unmatched.

This clone was recorded a few times. In nucleotides, the CDR3 is TGTGCCAGTAGTTCGGGACAGGGACGCACCGGGGAGCTGTTTTTT. Translating gives CASSSGQGRTGELFF. The chain couples TRBV19 to TRBJ2-2; 9 bases are shared with TRBD1. The CDR3 length is 15 residues. V trimming: 5 bases; J trimming: 4 bases; junction bases outside the gene matches: 5. CDR1 is LNHDA, CDR2 SQIVND, per germline (reference sequence).